This TCR beta chain derives from a study of beta chain features in type 1 diabetes. On this clone itself: No antigen is known for it.

Germline CDR1 and CDR2: SGHRS and YFSETQ. V dropped 2 bases and J dropped 5 bases, with 13 bases sitting between them. The CDR3 extends over 15 amino acids. Expressed TCRB transcripts got sequenced, as all isolated RNA was reverse transcribed. The average read count of naive, central memory and regulatory T cell samples was around 3.6 million. Using immunoSEQ multiplex PCR, the repertoire was profiled, and TCRdb retains in-frame clones only, with some absent. The profile shows 200,000 to 250,000 clones, approximately 70% of them singletons. Using CD45RO/CCR7/CD25/CD127/CD95/CD27, CD4+ naive, central memory, regulatory and stem cell-like memory cells were sorted. Study observations and caveats: The VDJ junctions of type 1 diabetes patients carried fewer insertions and more deletions. TCRB CDR3s were moderately but significantly shorter in Type 1 diabetes patients in all four CD4+ subsets.

The sequencing sample was made of naive CD4+ T cells from blood. This clonotype was obtained from a man under 40 in good health. The chain is built from TRBV5-1 and TRBJ2-2; maybe TRBD1 (5 bases). CDR3 loop: CASSLSGSGTGELFF. DNA for the CDR3: TGCGCCAGCAGCTTAAGTGGTTCAGGGACCGGGGAGCTGTTTTTT.